This paragraph reports one T cell receptor beta chain. The genes and germline here are from mouse. The sample comes from a study of tissue T cells after allogeneic stem cell transplantation. The sample's time point: mouse harvest day 14 after allogeneic transplant. Tail vein injection delivered 10^7 T-cell-depleted bone marrow cells and 10^6 splenic CD5+ T cells. TCRdb keeps only in-frame clones here, not all; method: immunoSEQ multiplex PCR. The sample holds some 400 clones, roughly half seen once. The origin of this receptor is a female BALB/c mouse given C57BL/6 T cells with graft-versus-host disease after an allogeneic hematopoietic cell transplant. Sequencing input: blood.

CDR3 DNA (partial): TGTGGTGCTAGAGTGGGACAGGGGCGGTCCGACTACACC. It yields the protein CGARVGQGRSDYT. The whole CDR3 protein reads CGARVGQGRSDYTF. The chain combines TRBV20 with TRBJ1-2; 10 nucleotides align to TRBD1. The read is 1 residue too short to cover the CDR3 end, so that end is filled in from the germline J gene. The CDR3 is made up of 14 amino acids. V lost 3 bases, J lost 5 bases, and 6 bases stayed unmatched. The germline CDR1 and CDR2 sequences are GFQATS and STVNSAI.